These 17 T cell receptor beta chains originate from one sample sequenced in a study of graft-versus-host responses after intestinal transplantation. These receptors lack a known antigen. The protocol was immunoSEQ multiplex PCR, while the TCRdb copy is restricted to in-frame clones and leaves out a portion. Of some 87,000 clones detected, about 93% appear once; the ten largest clones hold about 1.1%. The sample was unstimulated CD8+ T cells sorted from spleen or lymph node cells, taken before transplant. The source is a human donor who was the organ donor for an intestinal transplant.

The gene calls are TRBV5-5 and TRBJ1-2; 8 bases are a match to TRBD1. The J segment lost 5 bases and the V segment lost 4 bases, leaving 10 bases of the junction unmatched. The CDR3 consists of 15 residues. Germline values: CDR1 SGHKS, CDR2 YYEKEE (reference sequence). CDR3 DNA sequence: TGTGCCAGCAGCGGGACGACAGGGGCCCTTTATGGCTACACCTTC. Protein sequence: CASSGTTGALYGYTF.

V and J are TRBV19 and TRBJ1-4; no clear D gene. The ends were cut back, 3 bases at V and 1 base at J, with 9 bases in the middle. This CDR3 has 15 amino acids. Per germline, CDR1 LNHDA and CDR2 SQIVND (reference sequence). CDR3 DNA sequence: TGTGCCAGTAGTATGATCGGGATAACTAATGAAAAACTGTTTTTT. Protein product: CASSMIGITNEKLFF. Supplemented by reference TRBV19 and TRBJ1-4, the full variable domain reads DGGITQSPKYLFRKEGQNVTLSCEQNLNHDAMYWYRQDPGQGLRLIYYSQIVNDFQKGDIAEGYSVSREKKESFPLTVTSAQKNPTAFYLCASSMIGITNEKLFFGSGTQLSVL.

V and J are TRBV28 and TRBJ2-3, with D tentatively TRBD1 (6 bases). The CDR3 runs 15 residues. The ends were cut back, 7 bases at V and 4 bases at J, with 18 bases in the middle. The germline V gene encodes CDR1 MDHEN and CDR2 SYDVKM. The CDR3 reads CASNSEGPGADTQYF. In nucleotides, the CDR3 is TGTGCCAGCAATTCCGAAGGGCCAGGGGCAGATACGCAGTATTTT.

The count of this clone is one. The J gene is TRBJ2-3, the V gene TRBV27; D not certain. Trimming shortened V by 6 bases and J by 8 bases, and 12 bases separated the two germline ends. The CDR3 is 12 residues long. The germline gives CDR1 MNHEY, CDR2 SMNVEV (reference sequence). Here the CDR3 reads CASSLSPGTQYF. CDR3 in DNA: TGTGCCAGCAGCCTGAGTCCTGGTACGCAGTATTTT.

This chain connects TRBV14 to TRBJ2-3; D is undetermined. The CDR3 runs to 11 residues. V was pared by 4 bases and J by 8 bases, with 7 bases between. Germline lookup yields CDR1 SGHDN and CDR2 FVKESK. The CDR3 sequence: CASSRLGTQYF. The CDR3 DNA is TGTGCCAGCAGCCGACTGGGTACGCAGTATTTT.

The rearrangement links TRBV27 to TRBJ1-2; 7 nucleotides line up with TRBD1. The germline gives CDR1 MNHEY, CDR2 SMNVEV (reference sequence). The CDR3 has 15 residues. The J segment lost 4 bases and the V segment lost 2 bases, leaving 7 bases of the junction unmatched. The CDR3 loop is CASSLATGSVYGYTF. As DNA, the CDR3 is TGTGCCAGCAGTTTAGCGACAGGGTCGGTCTATGGCTACACCTTC.

This chain joins TRBV25-1 and TRBJ1-1; D perhaps matches TRBD1 (6 bases). Germline CDR1 MGHDK, CDR2 SYGVNS. CDR3 length: 13 amino acids. V lost 4 bases to trimming and J lost 10 bases, with 16 bases between them. CDR3 in DNA: TGTGCCAGCAGTGGTCCGGGACACAGCGCAGCTTTCTTT. It specifies CASSGPGHSAAFF.

The chain has TRBV4-1 and TRBJ2-5; a possible D gene is TRBD2 (6 bases). V lost 1 base and J lost 3, with 12 bases in between. Germline V lookup: CDR1 MGHRA, CDR2 YSYEKL. CDR3 length: 15 amino acids. The CDR3 sequence: CASSQGSRGKETQYF. CDR3 DNA: TGCGCCAGCAGCCAAGGTTCGCGGGGTAAAGAGACCCAGTACTTC.

J is TRBJ1-4 and V is TRBV2; D not certain. This CDR3 has 13 residues. Germline V gives CDR1 SNHLY, CDR2 FYNNEI. With 6 bases removed from V and 3 bases from J, the gap between germline ends came to 8 bases. CDR3: CASRGAANEKLFF. The CDR3 nucleotides read TGTGCCAGCAGAGGAGCGGCTAATGAAAAACTGTTTTTT.

V is TRBV5-6 and J is TRBJ2-3, with TRBD1 matching 8 bases. The CDR3 has 15 residues. CDR1 SGHDT and CDR2 YYEEEE come from the germline V gene. With V trimmed by 0 bases and J by 6 bases, 6 bases remained unmatched. The CDR3 loop is CASSLGQGLRDTQYF. Written as DNA, the CDR3 is TGTGCCAGCAGCTTGGGACAGGGGCTTCGGGATACGCAGTATTTT.

V is TRBV28 and J is TRBJ2-1, with 11 bases lining up with TRBD1. This CDR3 has 18 amino acids. Trimming at V came to 10 bases and at J to 2 bases, leaving 16 bases not matched to a gene. Germline V gene data show CDR1 as MDHEN and CDR2 as SYDVKM. The CDR3 region has the DNA TGTGCCACCGCTGGGACAGGGGGTCCATCTTACCCCTACAATGAGCAGTTCTTC. Amino acid sequence: CATAGTGGPSYPYNEQFF.

The chain couples TRBV19 to TRBJ1-2, with D unclear. The CDR3 loop spans 16 amino acids. Trimming left V 2 bases short and J 1 base short, with 14 bases between. The V gene's germline CDR1 is LNHDA and CDR2 SQIVND (reference sequence). The CDR3 region is CASSISTGLGNYGYTF. The CDR3 DNA reads as TGTGCCAGTAGTATATCAACGGGTCTGGGTAACTATGGCTACACCTTC.

This clone has only one observation. This chain links TRBV5-1 with TRBJ2-7; 8 positions agree with TRBD1. There are 16 residues in the CDR3. Germline CDR1 reads SGHRS; CDR2 reads YFSETQ. V shed 4 bases and J 6 bases; nucleotides not matched to a gene: 15. The CDR3 DNA is TGCGCCAGCAGCCCAGGAACTACAAGAACAGGGGGCGAGCAGTACTTC. Amino acid sequence: CASSPGTTRTGGEQYF.

This chain connects TRBV6-6 to TRBJ2-2; D may be TRBD1 (6 bases). V lost 10 bases to trimming and J lost 5 bases, with 14 bases between them. The CDR3 length is 13 residues. Looked up from germline, CDR1 is MNHNY and CDR2 is SVGAGI (reference sequence). The CDR3 sequence: CATDPGQTGELFF. The CDR3 DNA reads as TGTGCCACCGACCCCGGACAGACCGGGGAGCTGTTTTTT.

The rearrangement joins TRBV7-3 to TRBJ2-7; TRBD2 aligns across 8 bases. J gave up 2 bases and V 8 bases, and 8 bases lay outside the gene matches. CDR3 length: 14 residues. Looked up from germline, CDR1 is SGHTA and CDR2 is FQGTGA. CDR3 DNA: TGTGCCAGCTCTCGCGGACTAGCCCCCTACGAGCAGTACTTC. It yields the protein CASSRGLAPYEQYF.

V and J are TRBV9 and TRBJ2-6, with TRBD1 as a possible D gene (5 bases). V dropped 3 bases and J dropped 1 base, with 14 bases sitting between them. From germline, CDR1 is SGDLS and CDR2 YYNGEE. This CDR3 is 17 amino acids long. As DNA, the CDR3 is TGTGCCAGCAGCGCCACAGTGGGGCGTTCTGGGGCCAACGTCCTGACTTTC. Encoded protein: CASSATVGRSGANVLTF.

V is TRBV7-9 and J is TRBJ1-2; a possible D gene is TRBD1 (5 bases). The CDR3 covers 13 residues. CDR1 SEHNR and CDR2 FQNEAQ come from the germline V gene (reference sequence). Trimming shortened V by 5 bases and J by 9 bases, and 16 bases separated the two germline ends. The CDR3 loop is CASSPPTVERYTF. DNA of the CDR3: TGTGCCAGCAGCCCCCCGACAGTTGAGCGCTACACCTTC.